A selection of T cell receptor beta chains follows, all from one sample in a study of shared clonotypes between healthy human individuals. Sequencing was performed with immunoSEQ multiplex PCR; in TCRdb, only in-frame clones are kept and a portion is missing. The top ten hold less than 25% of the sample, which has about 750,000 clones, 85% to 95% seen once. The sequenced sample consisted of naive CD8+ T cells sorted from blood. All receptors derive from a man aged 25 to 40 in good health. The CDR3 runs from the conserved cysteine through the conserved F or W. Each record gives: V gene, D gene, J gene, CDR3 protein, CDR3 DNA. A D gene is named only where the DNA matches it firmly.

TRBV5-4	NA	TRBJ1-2	CASSLDREFRAGYTF	TGTGCCAGCAGCTTGGACAGGGAGTTTAGGGCCGGCTACACCTTC
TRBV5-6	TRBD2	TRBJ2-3	CASKWEGSTDTQYF	TGTGCCAGCAAGTGGGAGGGAAGCACAGATACGCAGTATTTT
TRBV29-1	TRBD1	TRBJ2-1	CSVDGQGHYNEQFF	TGCAGCGTTGACGGACAGGGCCACTACAATGAGCAGTTCTTC
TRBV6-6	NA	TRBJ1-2	CAILTENYGYTF	TGTGCCATCCTGACAGAAAACTATGGCTACACCTTC
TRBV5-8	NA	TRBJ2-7	CASKEFSYEQYF	TGTGCCAGCAAAGAGTTCTCCTACGAGCAGTACTTC
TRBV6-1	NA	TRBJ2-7	CASSPRGVSSYEQYF	TGTGCCAGCAGCCCCCGGGGCGTTTCGTCCTACGAGCAGTACTTC
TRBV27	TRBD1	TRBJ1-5	CASSPGQGNQPQHF	TGTGCCAGCAGTCCAGGACAGGGCAATCAGCCCCAGCATTTT
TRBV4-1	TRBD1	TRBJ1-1	CASSQTRDRGSFF	TGCGCCAGCAGCCAAACCCGGGACAGGGGCTCTTTCTTT
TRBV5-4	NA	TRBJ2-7	CASSRVTGLGGSYEQYF	TGTGCCAGCAGCCGTGTGACCGGGTTAGGTGGCTCCTACGAGCAGTACTTC
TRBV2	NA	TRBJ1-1	CASIFTEAFF	TGTGCCAGTATATTCACTGAAGCTTTCTTT
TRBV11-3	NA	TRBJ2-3	CASSSLTGDGDTQYF	TGTGCCAGCAGCTCCCTAACGGGAGATGGAGATACGCAGTATTTT
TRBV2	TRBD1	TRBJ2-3	CASSSPPDRAPTDTQYF	TGTGCCAGCAGTTCACCCCCAGACAGGGCCCCCACAGATACGCAGTATTTT
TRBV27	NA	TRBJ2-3	CASSSGISTDTQYF	TGTGCCAGCAGTTCTGGCATAAGCACAGATACGCAGTATTTT
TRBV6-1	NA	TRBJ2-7	CASRNPFLYEQYF	TGTGCCAGCAGAAATCCCTTTCTCTACGAGCAGTACTTC
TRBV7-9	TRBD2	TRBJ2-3	CASSHLAGLTDTQYF	TGTGCCAGCAGCCACCTAGCGGGACTCACAGATACGCAGTATTTT
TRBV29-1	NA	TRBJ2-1	CSVEGNSSSYNEQFF	TGCAGCGTTGAAGGGAACAGTAGCTCCTACAATGAGCAGTTCTTC
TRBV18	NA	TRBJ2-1	CASSPIDEQFF	TGTGCCAGCTCACCAATAGATGAGCAGTTCTTC
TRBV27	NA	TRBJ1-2	CASSPLATGRIVFGYTF	TGTGCCAGCAGTCCTCTAGCCACAGGGCGCATTGTATTTGGCTACACCTTC